A selection of T cell receptor beta chains follows, all from one sample in a study of T cells in Graves' hyperthyroidism and ophthalmopathy. MiXCR, run by TCRdb on the multiplex PCR reads, gives a single entry per CDR3 protein. Among 130,000 or so distinct CDR3 sequences, over 20% were seen once, and the ten largest hold roughly 73%. Sequenced material: blood. The receptor source for this set is a woman between 45 and 60 years old with Graves' hyperthyroidism that later progressed to Graves' ophthalmopathy. CDR3s include the opening cysteine and the closing phenylalanine or tryptophan. A D gene is named only where the DNA matches it firmly.

TRBD1,TRBJ1-3,TRBV3-1,CASSQGTGAGNTIYF
TRBD1,TRBJ2-5,TRBV7-6,CASSPTGQAQETQYF
.,TRBJ2-7,TRBV28,CASSLGRNYEQYF
.,TRBJ2-5,TRBV5-1,CASSTSGNRETQYF
TRBD2,TRBJ2-2,TRBV29-1,CSVGLAGGGAGELFF
.,TRBJ2-2,TRBV6-5,CASIYGTRLTGELFF
TRBD1,TRBJ1-5,TRBV7-9,CASSRGLTGYNQPQHF
.,TRBJ1-4,TRBV20-1,CSARRGAGEKLFF
.,TRBJ2-1,TRBV6-1,CASDGEYNEQFF
TRBD1,TRBJ1-1,TRBV9,CASSAEGGGNTEAFF
TRBD1,TRBJ1-1,TRBV27,CASSPQGSLEAFF
TRBD1,TRBJ2-3,TRBV6-1,CASRTGSTDTQYF
TRBD2,TRBJ2-7,TRBV7-2,CASSLKRGAGYEQYF
.,TRBJ2-2,TRBV5-1,CASSLNAGNTGELFF
TRBD1,TRBJ1-5,TRBV20-1,CSASSNTGVGQPQHF
.,TRBJ2-1,TRBV7-3,CASSVGPTNEQFF
TRBD2,TRBJ2-1,TRBV27,CASSPLKTSGDYNEQFF
.,TRBJ2-3,TRBV28,CASSLWGEYTDTQYF
.,TRBJ2-1,TRBV4-1,CASSQVANNEQFF
TRBD2,TRBJ2-1,TRBV10-3,CAISQSSGSSYNEQFF
.,TRBJ2-7,TRBV20-1,CSARGQVDYGQYF
.,TRBJ1-5,TRBV18,CASSRKTGYSNQPQHF
TRBD1,TRBJ1-2,TRBV20-1,CSAHSEGQGPYGYTF
TRBD2,TRBJ2-4,TRBV28,CASRTSGGAKNIQYF
.,TRBJ1-1,TRBV6-1,CASSFKEHNEAFF
TRBD2,TRBJ2-5,TRBV27,CASSRGGRGEETQYF
.,TRBJ2-5,TRBV7-9,CASSLVSPGLQYF
.,TRBJ1-6,TRBV2,CASSEAAGARSPLHF
.,TRBJ2-3,TRBV12-3/TRBV12-4,CASSLKGTRTDTQYF
TRBD1,TRBJ1-2,TRBV7-9,CASSLDRGHNGYTF
TRBD1,TRBJ2-1,TRBV20-1,CSAPDRGNNEQFF
.,TRBJ1-1,TRBV20-1,CSASGFGYTEAFF